A selection of T cell receptor beta chains follows, all from one sample in a study of T cell responses to AZD1222 COVID-19 vaccine. The assay was immunoSEQ multiplex PCR, and TCRdb's table has in-frame clones only and misses some. This table has 110,000 to 150,000 clones, about 90% appearing once. The sequencing used peripheral blood, collected on day 0 of AZD1222 vaccination. The receptors were sampled from an adult in good health. Both conserved end residues are part of each CDR3. A D gene is named only where the DNA matches it firmly. Not all rows give a size; the values are once, few, many and, for expanded clones, a class.

d_gene | j_gene | v_gene | abundance | CDR3aa | CDR3nt
NA | TRBJ1-5 | TRBV19 | NA | CASSRGNQPQHF | TGTGCCAGTAGTAGGGGCAATCAGCCCCAGCATTTT
TRBD2 | TRBJ2-3 | TRBV5-4 | NA | CASSLGTSGITDTQYF | TGTGCCAGCAGCTTGGGGACTAGCGGGATCACTGATACGCAGTATTTT
NA | TRBJ2-2 | TRBV5-4 | NA | CASSPWDSRRGGELFF | TGTGCCAGCAGCCCCTGGGACTCTCGGAGAGGCGGGGAGCTGTTTTTT
NA | TRBJ1-2 | TRBV9 | NA | CASSVGTAVGGYTF | TGTGCCAGCAGCGTAGGAACAGCCGTAGGAGGCTACACCTTC
NA | TRBJ2-2 | TRBV15 | NA | CATSRGGLYGELFF | TGTGCCACCAGCAGAGGGGGACTTTATGGGGAGCTGTTTTTT
NA | TRBJ1-2 | TRBV27 | NA | CASSRYRGDFMDGYTF | TGTGCCAGCAGCAGGTACCGAGGGGATTTTATGGATGGCTACACCTTC
NA | TRBJ1-1 | TRBV11-2 | NA | CASSLQGRGNTEAFF | TGTGCCAGCAGCTTACAGGGGCGGGGGAACACTGAAGCTTTCTTT
NA | TRBJ1-2 | TRBV27 | once | CASSYDGAVKYGYTF | TGTGCCAGCAGTTATGATGGGGCGGTTAAATATGGCTACACCTTC
TRBD1 | TRBJ2-7 | TRBV7-9 | many | CASSPQGAPPYEQYF | TGTGCCAGCAGCCCTCAGGGGGCTCCCCCCTACGAGCAGTACTTC
NA | TRBJ1-5 | TRBV27 | NA | CASSKTGISNQPQHF | TGTGCCAGCAGCAAAACAGGTATTAGCAATCAGCCCCAGCATTTT
NA | TRBJ2-3 | TRBV2 | once | CASSRERGTTDTQYF | TGTGCCAGTAGTAGGGAAAGGGGAACAACAGATACGCAGTATTTT
TRBD2 | TRBJ2-7 | TRBV29-1 | NA | CSVAGLAGGSFYEQYF | TGCAGCGTAGCTGGACTAGCGGGAGGATCCTTCTACGAGCAGTACTTC
TRBD1 | TRBJ1-1 | TRBV5-4 | NA | CASSRPDRPNTEAFF | TGTGCCAGCAGCCGCCCGGACAGGCCGAACACTGAAGCTTTCTTT
TRBD2 | TRBJ2-1 | TRBV7-9 | once | CASSSRGRASYNEQFF | TGTGCCAGCAGCTCACGCGGGAGGGCCTCGTACAATGAGCAGTTCTTC
TRBD1 | TRBJ1-2 | TRBV6-4 | NA | CASSETGTGAHGYTF | TGTGCCAGCAGTGAGACCGGGACAGGTGCTCATGGCTACACCTTC
TRBD2 | TRBJ2-7 | TRBV2 | NA | CASSELDSGVYEQYF | TGTGCCAGCAGTGAACTGGATAGCGGGGTCTACGAGCAGTACTTC
NA | TRBJ1-2 | TRBV7-2 | NA | CASSHIANYGYTF | TGTGCCAGCAGCCATATCGCTAACTATGGCTACACCTTC
NA | TRBJ1-3 | TRBV11-2 | once | CASSLGVTGNTIYF | TGTGCCAGCAGCTTAGGGGTGACTGGAAACACCATATATTTT
NA | TRBJ2-1 | TRBV29-1 | once | CSVEFTSSYNEQFF | TGCAGCGTTGAATTTACGAGCTCCTACAATGAGCAGTTCTTC
NA | TRBJ1-6 | TRBV15 | NA | CATSRDSLLTNSPLHF | TGTGCCACCAGCAGGGACAGCCTACTTACCAATTCACCCCTCCACTTT
NA | TRBJ2-2 | TRBV9 | NA | CASSARTGVSTGELFF | TGTGCCAGCAGTGCCCGGACGGGGGTCTCGACCGGGGAGCTGTTTTTT
NA | TRBJ2-7 | TRBV28 | NA | CASSFVTYEQYF | TGTGCCAGCAGTTTTGTTACCTACGAGCAGTACTTC
TRBD1 | TRBJ2-2 | TRBV5-1 | NA | CASSLLRTGHNTGELFF | TGCGCCAGCAGCTTACTTCGGACAGGCCACAACACCGGGGAGCTGTTTTTT
NA | TRBJ2-1 | TRBV5-4 | NA | CASSSQVNEQFF | TGTGCCAGCAGCTCACAGGTAAATGAGCAGTTCTTC
TRBD1 | TRBJ2-1 | TRBV5-8 | few | CASSFQGQGRNEQFF | TGTGCCAGCAGCTTCCAGGGACAGGGTAGGAATGAGCAGTTCTTC
NA | TRBJ1-1 | TRBV3-1/TRBV3-2 | few | CASSHLIKGTEAFF | TGTGCCAGCAGCCATTTAATCAAGGGGACTGAAGCTTTCTTT
NA | TRBJ2-4 | TRBV12-3/TRBV12-4 | NA | CASGTRENIQYF | TGTGCCAGCGGAACCAGGGAAAACATTCAGTACTTC
NA | TRBJ1-4 | TRBV4-3 | NA | CASSQRYPGTSTNEKLFF | TGCGCCAGCAGCCAACGCTATCCCGGGACATCAACTAATGAAAAACTGTTTTTT
NA | TRBJ2-7 | TRBV9 | NA | CASSVQTGSSYEQYF | TGTGCCAGCAGCGTCCAGACAGGAAGCTCCTACGAGCAGTACTTC
NA | TRBJ2-7 | TRBV6-5 | NA | CASSYRSRYEQYF | TGTGCCAGCAGTTACCGTTCCCGGTACGAGCAGTACTTC
NA | TRBJ1-4 | TRBV28 | NA | CASSLFRRGTTNEKLFF | TGTGCCAGCAGTTTATTTAGGAGGGGGACTACTAATGAAAAACTGTTTTTT
NA | TRBJ2-1 | TRBV2 | NA | CASLEGVEQFF | TGTGCCAGTCTCGAGGGGGTGGAGCAGTTCTTC
TRBD1 | TRBJ2-3 | TRBV27 | NA | CASSFYGQGGYDTQYF | TGTGCCAGCAGTTTTTACGGACAGGGAGGATATGATACGCAGTATTTT
TRBD2 | TRBJ2-1 | TRBV7-2 | NA | CASSLGISGGAPNEQFF | TGTGCCAGCAGCTTAGGGATTAGCGGGGGGGCCCCCAATGAGCAGTTCTTC
TRBD1 | TRBJ2-5 | TRBV5-1 | once | CASSQIWDRRETQYF | TGCGCCAGCAGCCAAATATGGGACAGACGAGAGACCCAGTACTTC
TRBD1 | TRBJ1-2 | TRBV19 | NA | CASRNQTGPYNYGYTF | TGTGCCAGTAGAAACCAGACAGGGCCTTATAACTATGGCTACACCTTC
NA | TRBJ2-1 | TRBV5-1 | NA | CASSLTPSGLGIGEQFF | TGCGCCAGCAGCTTGACCCCGTCGGGACTTGGTATTGGTGAGCAGTTCTTC
TRBD2 | TRBJ2-5 | TRBV9 | NA | CASIALGRTSGKETQYF | TGTGCCAGCATCGCCCTAGGGCGGACTAGCGGGAAAGAGACCCAGTACTTC
TRBD1 | TRBJ2-2 | TRBV27 | NA | CASRFSGQAITGELFF | TGTGCCAGCCGCTTTTCGGGACAGGCCATCACCGGGGAGCTGTTTTTT
TRBD2 | TRBJ2-7 | TRBV6-2/TRBV6-3 | NA | CASSYLLAGANEQYF | TGTGCCAGCAGTTACCTACTAGCGGGAGCGAACGAGCAGTACTTC
NA | TRBJ2-2 | TRBV1 | NA | CTSSHFLPF | TGCACCAGCAGCCACTTCCTCCCCTTT
NA | TRBJ2-2 | TRBV19 | NA | CASSFQWDTGELFF | TGTGCCAGTAGCTTCCAGTGGGACACCGGGGAGCTGTTTTTT
TRBD1 | TRBJ1-3 | TRBV13 | NA | CASSLGQGYGNTIYF | TGTGCCAGCAGCTTAGGACAGGGGTACGGAAACACCATATATTTT
TRBD2 | TRBJ2-7 | TRBV11-1 | few | CASSLISGRASDEQYF | TGTGCCAGCAGCTTAATTAGCGGGAGGGCCTCCGACGAGCAGTACTTC
TRBD1 | TRBJ2-3 | TRBV28 | NA | CASSLLEQGRNTQYF | TGTGCCAGCAGTTTATTAGAACAGGGGCGGAATACGCAGTATTTT
NA | TRBJ2-2 | TRBV21-1 | NA | CASSCRDRANTGELFF | TGTGCCAGCAGCTGCCGGGACAGGGCAAACACCGGGGAGCTGTTTTTT
TRBD1 | TRBJ1-1 | TRBV19 | NA | CASSARQGATGEAFF | TGTGCCAGTAGTGCCAGACAGGGGGCAACAGGTGAAGCTTTCTTT
TRBD2 | TRBJ2-3 | TRBV4-3 | NA | CASSPLGAGGRGDTQYF | TGCGCCAGCAGCCCCTTAGGAGCGGGAGGTCGGGGAGATACGCAGTATTTT
TRBD1 | TRBJ1-2 | TRBV9 | NA | CASSVERDSPYGYTF | TGTGCCAGCAGCGTAGAGAGGGACAGCCCCTATGGCTACACCTTC
NA | TRBJ2-5 | TRBV2 | NA | CASRGNGAGETQYF | TGTGCCAGCAGGGGGAATGGAGCTGGGGAGACCCAGTACTTC
TRBD1 | TRBJ2-3 | TRBV6-2/TRBV6-3 | NA | CASSEIGTGITDTQYF | TGTGCCAGCAGCGAGATAGGGACAGGGATCACAGATACGCAGTATTTT